This T cell receptor (beta chain) was retrieved from a study of shared clonotypes between healthy human individuals. Assay: immunoSEQ multiplex PCR; the TCRdb copy retains only in-frame clones and omits some. The sample lists nearly 600,000 clones, roughly 95% occurring once. Germline CDR1 reads MGHDK; CDR2 reads SYGVNS. The CDR3 sequence is 11 residues long. CD45RO negativity and positive selection for CCR7 defined naive CD8 cells, a population that excluded terminally differentiated effector memory CD45RA+ cells. The material sequenced was naive CD8+ T cells sorted from blood. This sequence joins TRBV25-1 and TRBJ2-7; TRBD1 is a possible D gene (6 bases). The source of this sequence is a woman aged 25-40 years in good health. CDR3 in amino acids: CGTTTGNEQYF. In DNA, the CDR3 is TGTGGCACTACAACAGGGAACGAGCAGTACTTC.